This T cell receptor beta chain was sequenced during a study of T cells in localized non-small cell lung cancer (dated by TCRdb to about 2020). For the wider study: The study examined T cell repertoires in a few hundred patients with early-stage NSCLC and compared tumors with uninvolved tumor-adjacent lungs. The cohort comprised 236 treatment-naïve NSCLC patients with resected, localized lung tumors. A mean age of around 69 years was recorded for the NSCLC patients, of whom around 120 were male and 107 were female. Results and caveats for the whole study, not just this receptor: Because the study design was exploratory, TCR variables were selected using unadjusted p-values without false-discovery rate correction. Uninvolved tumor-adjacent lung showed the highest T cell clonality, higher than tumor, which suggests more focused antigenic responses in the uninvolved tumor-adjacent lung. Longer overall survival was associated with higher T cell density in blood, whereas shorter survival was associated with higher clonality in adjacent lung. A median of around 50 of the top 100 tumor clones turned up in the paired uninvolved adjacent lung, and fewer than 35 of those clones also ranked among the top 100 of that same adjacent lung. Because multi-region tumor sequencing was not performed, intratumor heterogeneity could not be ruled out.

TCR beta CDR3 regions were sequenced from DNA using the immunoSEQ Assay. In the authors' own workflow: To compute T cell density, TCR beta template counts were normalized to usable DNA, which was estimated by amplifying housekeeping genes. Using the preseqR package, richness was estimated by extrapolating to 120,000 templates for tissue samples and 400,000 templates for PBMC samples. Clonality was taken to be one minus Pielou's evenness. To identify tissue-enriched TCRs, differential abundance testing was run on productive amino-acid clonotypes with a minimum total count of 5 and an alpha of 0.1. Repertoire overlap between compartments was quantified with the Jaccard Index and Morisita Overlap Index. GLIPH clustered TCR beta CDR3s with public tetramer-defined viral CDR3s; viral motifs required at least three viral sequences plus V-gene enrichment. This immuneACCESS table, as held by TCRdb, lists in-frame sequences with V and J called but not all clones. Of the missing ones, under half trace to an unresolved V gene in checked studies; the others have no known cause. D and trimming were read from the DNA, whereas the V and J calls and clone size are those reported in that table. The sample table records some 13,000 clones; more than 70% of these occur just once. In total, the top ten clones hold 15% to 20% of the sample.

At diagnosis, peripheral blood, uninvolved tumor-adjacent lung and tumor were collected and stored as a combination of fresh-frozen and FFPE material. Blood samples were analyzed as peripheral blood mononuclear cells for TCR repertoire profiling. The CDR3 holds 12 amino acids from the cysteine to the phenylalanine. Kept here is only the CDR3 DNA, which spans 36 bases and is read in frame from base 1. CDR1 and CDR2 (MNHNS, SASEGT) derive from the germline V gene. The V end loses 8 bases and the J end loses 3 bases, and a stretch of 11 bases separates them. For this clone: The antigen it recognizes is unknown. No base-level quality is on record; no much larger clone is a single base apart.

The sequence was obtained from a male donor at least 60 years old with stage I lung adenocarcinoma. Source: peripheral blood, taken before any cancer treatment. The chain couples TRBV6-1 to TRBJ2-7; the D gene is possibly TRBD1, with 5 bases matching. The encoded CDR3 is CASRVQGYEQYF. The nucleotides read TGTGCCAGCCGCGTGCAGGGCTACGAGCAGTACTTC.